The 20 T cell receptor beta chains below come from one sample, sequenced in a study of blood T cells in healthy people across ages. The use of a sample-barcoded 5' primer and a J-beta primer mix characterized a second PCR of about 7 to 12 cycles. MiXCR was run by TCRdb on the 5' RACE reads, yielding one entry per CDR3 protein. This sample has 1.8 million or so distinct CDR3 sequences; about two fifths occur once, and the top ten carry 23%. The sequencing sample was made of blood. These receptor sequences come from a human donor in good health.

This clonotype appeared a single time. This chain joins TRBV12-3 or TRBV12-4 and TRBJ1-5; unclear D gene. Trimming removed 4 bases at V and 8 bases at J, with 15 bases between. CDR3 length: 14 residues. CDR3 sequence reads: CASSSPSAVEPQHF. Here the CDR3 DNA reads TGTGCCAGCAGTTCTCCATCCGCGGTAGAGCCCCAGCATTTT.

V usage is TRBV2 and J usage is TRBJ2-1; 9 bases match TRBD2. The junction had 13 bases not matched to a gene; V was cut back by 8 bases and J by 5 bases. CDR1 and CDR2 (germline): SNHLY, FYNNEI. The CDR3 totals 16 residues. CDR3 sequence: CASLAWLAGSNNEQFF. The CDR3, as DNA: TGTGCCAGCCTGGCATGGCTAGCGGGGTCGAACAATGAGCAGTTCTTC.

This clonotype turned up a few times. The rearrangement links TRBV4-1 to TRBJ2-1; the D gene is possibly TRBD1 (6 bases). Germline CDR1 is MGHRA and CDR2 is YSYEKL. The CDR3 runs to 15 residues. V shed 4 bases and J shed 3 bases, with 13 bases lying between them. For the CDR3, the DNA is TGCGCCAGCAGCCGAGAGCAGGGGAGCTACAATGAGCAGTTCTTC. Its protein product is CASSREQGSYNEQFF.

The sample holds many counts of this clonotype. V is TRBV7-2 and J is TRBJ2-7, with TRBD1 matching 9 bases. The CDR3 runs 15 residues. Germline V gene data show CDR1 as SGHTA and CDR2 as FQGNSA. After removal of 2 bases from V and 4 bases from J, the junction contained 6 bases not matched to a gene. The CDR3 DNA reads as TGTGCCAGCAGCTTAAGGGGACAGGGTTTTTACGAGCAGTACTTC. Translating gives CASSLRGQGFYEQYF. The full variable domain, completed using reference TRBV7-2 and TRBJ2-7, is GAGVSQSPSNKVTEKGKDVELRCDPISGHTALYWYRQSLGQGLEFLIYFQGNSAPDKSGLPSDRFSAERTGGSVSTLTIQRTQQEDSAVYLCASSLRGQGFYEQYFGPGTRLTVT.

The V gene is TRBV20-1, the J gene TRBJ1-1; perhaps TRBD1 as D (6 bases). The CDR3 consists of 11 residues. Per germline, CDR1 DFQATT and CDR2 SNEGSKA (reference sequence). The V and J ends lost 6 bases and 6 bases respectively, with 11 bases between them. DNA for the CDR3: TGCAGTGCCTACAGGGTTCCTGAAGCTTTCTTT. Residues: CSAYRVPEAFF.

This clonotype was picked up a small number of times. The V and J genes are TRBV7-2 and TRBJ2-4, with TRBD2 matching over 7 bases. The better agreement between TRBJ2-5 and the DNA end casts doubt on the J call. The CDR3 contains 14 residues. Germline V gene data show CDR1 as SGHTA and CDR2 as FQGNSA. Written as DNA, the CDR3 is TGTGCCAGCAGCTTAGCGAGGGAGGGATGGACCCAGTACTTC. Amino acids: CASSLAREGWTQYF.

This clonotype has only a few counts. V usage is TRBV5-6 and J usage is TRBJ2-6; perhaps TRBD1 as D (6 bases). The V gene's germline CDR1 is SGHDT and CDR2 YYEEEE. The CDR3 is made up of 15 amino acids. V dropped 4 bases and J dropped 4 bases, with 12 bases sitting between them. The DNA for the CDR3 is TGTGCCAGCAGCGACTACAGGGCCGGGGCCAACGTCCTGACTTTC. As protein: CASSDYRAGANVLTF.

The chain is built from TRBV20-1 and TRBJ2-7; D gene unclear. Germline V lookup: CDR1 DFQATT, CDR2 SNEGSKA (reference sequence). The CDR3 consists of 12 residues. This chain's CDR3 is CRMDGPRYEQYF. As DNA, the CDR3 is TGCAGGATGGACGGCCCTCGTTACGAGCAGTACTTC.

In this sample, this clonotype turned up a few times. This rearrangement joins TRBV29-1 to TRBJ2-1; 9 bases are shared with TRBD2. After removal of 3 bases from V and 7 bases from J, the junction contained 16 bases not matched to a gene. Germline values: CDR1 SQVTM, CDR2 ANQGSEA. This CDR3 contains 17 residues. CDR3 sequence: CSVEGSGGIPIDNEQFF. CDR3 coding DNA: TGCAGCGTTGAGGGTAGCGGGGGTATTCCTATAGATAATGAGCAGTTCTTC.

This clonotype was seen a few times. An end of the junction differs from the germline gene, which may be a read error. The chain carries TRBV7-2 and TRBJ1-1, with 7 bases aligning to TRBD1. The CDR3 has 15 residues. The V gene's germline CDR1 is SGHTA and CDR2 FQGNSA. Here the CDR3 DNA reads TGCGCCAGCAGCCCCAGACAGGGAGGGAGTACTGAAGCTTTCTTT. This codes for CASSPRQGGSTEAFF.

This clonotype was detected only a few times. The chain links TRBV20-1 to TRBJ2-6; D is uncertain. The CDR3 spans 20 residues. V was shortened by 3 bases and J by 0 bases, with 24 bases between the two germline ends. Looked up from germline, CDR1 is DFQATT and CDR2 is SNEGSKA (reference sequence). The CDR3 loop reads CSASYPWVWTDLSGANVLTF. For the CDR3, the DNA is TGCAGTGCTAGTTATCCGTGGGTGTGGACGGACCTCTCTGGGGCCAACGTCCTGACTTTC.

This clonotype was picked up a small number of times. The V gene is TRBV7-3, the J gene TRBJ2-7; TRBD1 aligns across 7 bases. CDR3 length: 15 residues. V dropped 3 bases and J dropped 5; count of bases not matched to a gene: 10. Germline CDR1 is SGHTA and CDR2 is FQGTGA. The chain's CDR3 is CASSLGTAGNHEQYF. The CDR3 DNA reads TGTGCCAGCAGCTTGGGGACAGCTGGGAACCACGAGCAGTACTTC.

The rearrangement uses TRBV20-1 and TRBJ2-7; TRBD2 matches at 12 bases. With V trimmed by 5 bases and J by 4 bases, 6 bases remained unmatched. Looked up from germline, CDR1 is DFQATT and CDR2 is SNEGSKA (reference sequence). The CDR3 sequence is 14 residues long. The CDR3 DNA follows: TGCAGTGCTTCAACCGGGACTAGCGGGTACGAGCAGTACTTC. Amino acids: CSASTGTSGYEQYF.

The V gene is TRBV6-5, the J gene TRBJ1-1; D is undetermined. The CDR3 totals 14 residues. Germline assignment: CDR1 MNHEY and CDR2 SVGAGI. V gave up 0 bases and J gave up 4 bases, with 9 bases separating them. The CDR3 is CASSYSRLGTEAFF. Here the CDR3 DNA reads TGTGCCAGCAGTTACTCGAGGTTAGGCACTGAAGCTTTCTTT.

The DNA of the CDR3 is TGTGCCAGCAGCTTACCACAACAAGAGACCCAGTACTTC. This encodes CASSLPQQETQYF. The rearrangement uses TRBV13 and TRBJ2-5; D gene unclear. V was clipped by 2 bases and J by 2 bases, with 6 bases between them. The CDR3 runs 13 residues. Germline V CDR1 and CDR2: PRHDT, FYEKMQ (reference sequence).

J is TRBJ2-1 and V is TRBV28; D is unresolved. This CDR3 has 12 amino acids. V lost 2 bases to trimming and J lost 10 bases, with 9 bases between them. Germline CDR1 MDHEN, CDR2 SYDVKM. This CDR3 is CASSLGTAEQFF. The CDR3 nucleotides read TGTGCCAGCAGTTTAGGTACAGCCGAGCAGTTCTTC. The full variable domain, in which reference TRBV28 and TRBJ2-1 provide the parts outside the CDR3, is DVKVTQSSRYLVKRTGEKVFLECVQDMDHENMFWYRQDPGLGLRLIYFSYDVKMKEKGDIPEGYSVSREKKERFSLILESASTNQTSMYLCASSLGTAEQFFGPGTRLTVL.

V is TRBV3-1 and J is TRBJ2-4; D gene unclear. Between the trimmed V and J ends, which lost 6 bases and 0 bases, there was a span of 9 bases. The germline CDR1 and CDR2 sequences are LGHDT and YNNKEL (reference sequence). The CDR3 is 14 residues long. CDR3 coding DNA: TGTGCCAGCAGTTCGACGTTAGCCAAAAACATTCAGTACTTC. Its translation: CASSSTLAKNIQYF.

The V gene is TRBV7-8, the J gene TRBJ2-1; 9 nucleotides match TRBD2. Germline V gives CDR1 SGHVS, CDR2 FQNEAQ. The CDR3 runs to 16 residues. V gave up 5 bases and J gave up 3 bases; unmatched junction bases: 8. CDR3 sequence reads: CASSPLGGGVYNEQFF. The CDR3, as DNA: TGTGCCAGCAGCCCACTTGGCGGGGGGGTCTACAATGAGCAGTTCTTC. Filled out from reference TRBV7-8 and TRBJ2-1, the complete variable domain reads GAGVSQSPRYKVAKRGQDVALRCDPISGHVSLFWYQQALGQGPEFLTYFQNEAQLDKSGLPSDRFFAERPEGSVSTLKIQRTQQEDSAVYLCASSPLGGGVYNEQFFGPGTRLTVL.

This chain links TRBV10-3 with TRBJ2-1, with D perhaps matching TRBD1 (5 bases). The V end lost 1 base, the J end lost 8 bases, and 12 bases lay between the germline ends. Germline assignment: CDR1 ENHRY and CDR2 SYGVKD. The CDR3 is 14 amino acids. This CDR3 is CAISEFTGIDEQFF. The CDR3, as DNA: TGTGCCATCAGTGAGTTTACAGGAATCGATGAGCAGTTCTTC.

V and J are TRBV3-1 and TRBJ2-5; no clear D. The DNA end is a closer match to TRBJ2-7, so the J assignment may be wrong. The length of the CDR3 is 14 residues. Per the germline V gene, CDR1 is LGHDT and CDR2 is YNNKEL (reference sequence). The CDR3: CASSQGVGDYEQYF. The CDR3 nucleotides are TGTGCCAGCAGCCAAGGGGTAGGAGATTACGAGCAGTACTTC.